This T cell receptor (beta chain) comes out of a study of response to subunit inactivated influenza vaccine. Study-level results: New T cells are recruited in small numbers by each seasonal influenza vaccination, according to the authors' suggestion.

The V and J ends lost 2 bases and 5 bases respectively, with 15 bases between them. Germline CDR1 MNHEY, CDR2 SVGEGT. The CDR3 sequence is 15 residues long. As for this clonotype: What it binds is unknown.

TCRdb independently ran MiXCR on the RT-PCR reads; one entry per CDR3 protein. The table has around 500,000 distinct CDR3 sequences, approximately 11% seen once; the top ten hold about 12%. This chain joins TRBV6-2 or TRBV6-3 and TRBJ2-5; weak D call: TRBD2 (6 bases). The clonotype originates from a man aged 50 to 59 who received an inactivated influenza vaccine. Sequences were derived from PBMCs from blood, sampled about 40 days after vaccination. CDR3 sequence: CASSYRGYGIETQYF. The DNA of the CDR3 is TGTGCCAGCAGTTACCGGGGGTACGGCATCGAGACCCAGTACTTC.